These 18 T cell receptor beta chains originate from one sample sequenced in a study of long-term antiretroviral therapy in people with HIV. immunoSEQ v3.0 was run at survey level. Libraries were prepared by immunoSEQ multiplex PCR; TCRdb keeps only in-frame clonotypes and omits some of them. The sample comprises 19,000 or so clones, roughly four fifths of which are singletons, and around 6.9% rests with the top ten. Sequenced material: unsorted PBMCs, taken 2.2 years after starting antiretroviral therapy. Source of these receptors: a man between 45 and 60 years old with HIV.

This clone was seen once. The chain combines TRBV5-1 with TRBJ2-7; possibly TRBD1 or TRBD2 for D (5 bases each). This CDR3 is built from 14 residues. Germline V gene lookup returns CDR1 SGHRS and CDR2 YFSETQ. V lost 4 bases, J lost 7 bases, and 18 bases lay in between. CDR3 sequence: CASSDGTAQREQYF. CDR3 in DNA: TGCGCCAGCAGCGACGGGACCGCCCAAAGGGAGCAGTACTTC. Supplemented by reference TRBV5-1 and TRBJ2-7, the full variable domain reads KAGVTQTPRYLIKTRGQQVTLSCSPISGHRSVSWYQQTPGQGLQFLFEYFSETQRNKGNFPGRFSGRQFSNSRSEMNVSTLELGDSALYLCASSDGTAQREQYFGPGTRLTVT.

The chain recombines TRBV7-2 with TRBJ2-7; D unresolved. This CDR3 contains 11 residues. Germline CDR1 reads SGHTA; CDR2 reads FQGNSA. Trimming took 5 bases from V and 2 from J, leaving 4 bases between them. Written as DNA, the CDR3 is TGTGCCAGCAGCCGAACCTACGAGCAGTACTTC. This encodes CASSRTYEQYF.

Details on this clone: The junction and the germline gene differ at one end; a read error may be behind it. V usage is TRBV6-6 and J usage is TRBJ1-4; D is unclear. The germline V gene has CDR1 MNHNY and CDR2 SVGAGI (reference sequence). The CDR3 length is 12 residues. The CDR3 protein is CASSSDVTSFRF. Here the CDR3 DNA reads TGTGCCAGCAGTTCGGACGTGACATCGTTTAGGTTT.

The CDR3 DNA follows: TGCGCCAGCAGTGTTGGGGGGGGGAAGTACTTC. As protein: CASSVGGGKYF. The J gene is TRBJ2-7, the V gene TRBV10-2, with TRBD2 matching 7 bases. The CDR3 runs 11 residues. V lost 4 bases to trimming and J lost 11 bases; unmatched junction nucleotides: 5. Germline values: CDR1 WSHSY, CDR2 SAAADI.

This chain uses TRBV28 with TRBJ1-5; 7 nucleotides line up with TRBD1. The CDR3 is made up of 12 amino acids. Germline assignment: CDR1 MDHEN and CDR2 SYDVKM. With V trimmed by 6 bases and J by 6 bases, 2 bases remained unmatched. The CDR3 nucleotides are TGTGCCAGCAGACAGGGGCTTCAGCCCCAGCATTTT. It specifies CASRQGLQPQHF.

This sequence joins TRBV19 and TRBJ1-6; TRBD1 might be the D (5 bases). The ends were cut back, 8 bases at V and 9 bases at J, with 17 bases in the middle. Germline V gene data show CDR1 as LNHDA and CDR2 as SQIVND (reference sequence). CDR3 size: 14 residues. This CDR3 is CASGAGPTGSPLHF. The CDR3 DNA reads as TGTGCCAGTGGTGCGGGGCCGACTGGTTCACCCCTCCACTTT.

V and J are TRBV5-5 and TRBJ2-7; D gene uncertain. Germline CDR1 and CDR2: SGHKS and YYEKEE (reference sequence). Trimming left V 0 bases short and J 1 base short, with 8 bases between. This CDR3 has 14 residues. For the CDR3, the DNA is TGTGCCAGCAGCTTGGTAGTGGGGTCCTACGAGCAGTACTTC. It codes for CASSLVVGSYEQYF.

Notes on this clone: Additional DNA sequences in this sample encode the identical CDR3. The chain links TRBV7-9 to TRBJ2-5; 11 positions match TRBD2. The germline CDR1 and CDR2 sequences are SEHNR and FQNEAQ (reference sequence). The CDR3 is made up of 17 amino acids. V dropped 5 bases and J dropped 2; count of bases not matched to a gene: 10. Here the CDR3 DNA reads TGTGCCAGCAGCCCCGGGACTAGCGGAGCTGCACAAGAGACCCAGTACTTC. Protein product: CASSPGTSGAAQETQYF.

In its sample, this clone was seen a few times. This chain connects TRBV9 to TRBJ2-7; 7 nucleotides line up with TRBD2. The CDR3 is 14 amino acids. Germline trimming cut 0 bases from V and 6 bases from J; bases unmatched to any gene: 6. CDR1 is SGDLS and CDR2 is YYNGEE in the germline V gene. The CDR3 DNA sequence: TGTGCCAGCAGCGTAGGTGCCAGGGAGGGCGAGCAGTACTTC. Encoded protein: CASSVGAREGEQYF. The complete variable domain, with remaining parts taken from reference TRBV9 and TRBJ2-7, reads DSGVTQTPKHLITATGQRVTLRCSPRSGDLSVYWYQQSLDQGLQFLIQYYNGEERAKGNILERFSAQQFPDLHSELNLSSLELGDSALYFCASSVGAREGEQYFGPGTRLTVT.

The J gene is TRBJ2-3, the V gene TRBV27, with D possibly matching TRBD2 (5 bases). Germline V gene lookup returns CDR1 MNHEY and CDR2 SMNVEV (reference sequence). Trimming removed 5 bases from V and 4 bases from J, with 10 bases in between. The CDR3 is 13 residues long. The CDR3 nucleotides read TGTGCCAGCAGTCCCTTACTAGCAGATACGCAGTATTTT. Amino acids: CASSPLLADTQYF.

The chain carries TRBV7-2 and TRBJ2-2; 8 positions agree with TRBD1. J gave up 6 bases and V 0 bases, and 6 bases lay outside the gene matches. CDR1 is SGHTA, CDR2 FQGNSA, per germline. The CDR3 covers 16 residues. CDR3 nucleotides: TGTGCCAGCAGCTTAGCTGGACAGGGAAGGGCCGGGGAGCTGTTTTTT. This encodes CASSLAGQGRAGELFF.

The J gene is TRBJ1-4, the V gene TRBV11-2; D is ambiguous. Trimming took 1 base from V and 7 from J, leaving 13 bases between them. The CDR3 sequence is 15 residues long. From germline, CDR1 is SGHAT and CDR2 FQNNGV. The CDR3 is CASSLGISYGEKLFF. The CDR3 nucleotides read TGTGCCAGCAGCTTAGGGATCTCGTATGGTGAAAAACTGTTTTTT.

By share of the sample, this clone is medium-sized. This rearrangement joins TRBV4-3 to TRBJ2-2; D is perhaps TRBD1 (6 bases). Trimming took 0 bases from V and 2 from J, leaving 19 bases between them. Per germline, CDR1 LGHNA and CDR2 YSLEER. The CDR3 loop spans 19 amino acids. The CDR3 region is CASSQDSAGARGNTGELFF. CDR3 nucleotides: TGCGCCAGCAGCCAAGATTCCGCAGGGGCGAGGGGCAACACCGGGGAGCTGTTTTTT.

This clone was counted once. V and J are TRBV5-5 and TRBJ2-3; D perhaps matches TRBD1 (6 bases). The CDR3 covers 11 residues. V lost 10 bases and J lost 5, with 11 bases in between. Per the germline V gene, CDR1 is SGHKS and CDR2 is YYEKEE (reference sequence). For the CDR3, the DNA is TGTGCCGCAGGGGCCGGAGATACGCAGTATTTT. This sequence encodes CAAGAGDTQYF.

This clone occurred once. V gene TRBV7-2 combines with J gene TRBJ2-7, with 8 bases identical to TRBD2. The ends lost 1 base at V and 5 bases at J; junction bases unmatched: 10. Germline CDR1 is SGHTA and CDR2 is FQGNSA. The CDR3 is made up of 16 amino acids. CDR3 in DNA: TGTGCCAGCAGCTTAGGCCCCGGGAGGGCCCTCCACGAGCAGTACTTC. Translated: CASSLGPGRALHEQYF.

This rearrangement joins TRBV4-2 to TRBJ1-1; unclear D gene. Germline lookup yields CDR1 LGHNA and CDR2 YNFKEQ. The CDR3 spans 14 residues. Trimming took 0 bases from V and 6 from J, leaving 11 bases between them. The CDR3 nucleotides read TGTGCCAGCAGCCAAGAAGTTGGTGGTGCTGAAGCTTTCTTT. It encodes CASSQEVGGAEAFF.

The chain recombines TRBV25-1 with TRBJ2-3, with a possible D match to TRBD1 (6 bases). Germline CDR1 reads MGHDK; CDR2 reads SYGVNS. Trimming left V 11 bases short and J 3 bases short, with 15 bases between. The CDR3 runs 13 residues. CDR3 in amino acids: CAGLEGGTDTQYF. The CDR3 nucleotides read TGTGCCGGATTAGAAGGGGGAACAGATACGCAGTATTTT.

The genes are TRBV28 and TRBJ2-4; 10 bases are a match to TRBD1. With 6 bases clipped from V and 0 bases from J, the junction kept 8 bases outside the gene matches. The CDR3 has 17 residues. CDR1 is MDHEN and CDR2 is SYDVKM in the germline V gene. The CDR3 spells CASSRDRGLLAKNIQYF. CDR3 bases: TGTGCCAGCAGCCGTGACAGGGGGCTCCTAGCCAAAAACATTCAGTACTTC.